Below, 5 T cell receptor beta chains from the same sample are listed, as sequenced in a study of blood T cells in healthy people across ages. The second PCR ran roughly 6 to 11 cycles with a sample-barcoded 5' primer and J-beta primers. TCRdb independently ran MiXCR on the 5' RACE reads; one entry per CDR3 protein. The data contain some 900,000 distinct CDR3 sequences, roughly 48% of them seen just once; the ten biggest clones take up roughly 13%. The sequencing sample was made of blood. The source is a young man in good health.

As for this clonotype: One base away lies a much larger clone, so this may be a sequencing read error. V and J are TRBV7-2 and TRBJ2-1; D gene ambiguous. V lost 5 bases and J lost 5, with 13 bases in between. Germline V gives CDR1 SGHTA, CDR2 FQGNSA. The CDR3 totals 14 residues. The CDR3 nucleotides are TGTGCCAGCAGCCCCGTCTTAGGGAACAATGAGCAGTTCTTC. Translation: CASSPVLGNNEQFF.

This sequence joins TRBV10-3 and TRBJ2-7, with no clear D. Germline CDR1 is ENHRY and CDR2 is SYGVKD. Trimming cost V 2 bases and J 6 bases, with 23 bases left between them. This CDR3 has 17 residues. This chain's CDR3 is CAISERVSGDRRLEQYF. CDR3 DNA: TGTGCCATCAGTGAGAGGGTCTCTGGTGACCGACGGCTCGAGCAGTACTTC.

The gene calls are TRBV19 and TRBJ2-5, with 9 bases lining up with TRBD1. The DNA end is more similar to TRBJ2-7, so the J call may be wrong. The CDR3 contains 14 residues. Per germline, CDR1 LNHDA and CDR2 SQIVND (reference sequence). The CDR3 loop reads CASAEGQGIDEQYF. DNA for the CDR3: TGTGCCAGCGCTGAGGGACAGGGAATCGACGAGCAGTACTTC.

This clonotype has a handful of counts. The V call is TRBV29-1, the J call TRBJ1-1, with 8 bases fitting TRBD1. The CDR3 extends over 16 amino acids. CDR1 and CDR2 (germline): SQVTM, ANQGSEA. After removal of 7 bases from V and 4 bases from J, the junction contained 17 bases not matched to a gene. The CDR3 reads CSGHTPTGGTGTEAFF. CDR3 in DNA: TGCAGCGGCCACACCCCCACAGGGGGAACGGGCACTGAAGCTTTCTTT.

This clonotype was picked up many times. A much larger clone sits a single nucleotide away, making a read error possible. This chain connects TRBV9 to TRBJ2-7, with D possibly being TRBD2 (5 bases). Germline V CDR1 and CDR2: SGDLS, YYNGEE. CDR3 length: 16 amino acids. V was shortened by 0 bases and J by 2 bases, with 15 bases between the two germline ends. The CDR3 region is CASSVDGGRGAYEQYF. The CDR3 nucleotides are TGTGCCAGCAGCGTAGATGGAGGTCGCGGAGCCTACGAGCAGTACTTC.